Below, 18 T cell receptor beta chains from the same sample are listed, as sequenced in a study of T cell repertoires in cytomegalovirus infection. One entry per CDR3 protein results from TCRdb running MiXCR on the reads. The table records hundreds of thousands of distinct CDR3 sequences, 15% to 20% of them present only once. The material sequenced was PBMCs. Receptor source: a human donor in good health (CMV status not recorded). Some clones in this sample may be carry-over from other donors' samples.

This clonotype was observed at least ten times. The rearrangement uses TRBV7-2 and TRBJ1-6; TRBD1 matches at 8 bases. From germline, CDR1 is SGHTA and CDR2 FQGNSA. This CDR3 region has 16 residues. The V and J ends lost 5 bases and 18 bases, in that order; junction bases with no gene match: 21. CDR3 amino acids: CASSLRGGTGFRGGHF. The CDR3 DNA is TGTGCCAGCAGCCTCCGGGGTGGGACAGGCTTTCGGGGGGGCCACTTT.

The chain uses TRBV29-1 and TRBJ2-1; D may be TRBD2 (5 bases). The V gene's germline CDR1 is SQVTM and CDR2 ANQGSEA. V lost 4 bases, J lost 4 bases, and 11 bases lay in between. The CDR3 is 13 amino acids. The CDR3 spells CSVGASSYNEQFF. The CDR3 DNA sequence: TGCAGCGTTGGTGCTAGCTCTTACAATGAGCAGTTCTTC.

This clonotype was recorded a few times. The J gene is TRBJ1-1, the V gene TRBV7-9, with D maybe TRBD1 (6 bases). The germline gives CDR1 SEHNR, CDR2 FQNEAQ (reference sequence). The CDR3 is 16 residues long. The V and J ends lost 0 bases and 1 base respectively, with 12 bases between them. CDR3 DNA sequence: TGTGCCAGCAGCTTAGCCTCGGGGGCGGGGAACACTGAAGCTTTCTTT. Translating it yields CASSLASGAGNTEAFF.

A remark on this clonotype: A junction boundary mismatches the germline segment, possibly from a read error. V gene TRBV2 combines with J gene TRBJ1-4; the match to TRBD1 covers 7 bases. Germline V gives CDR1 SNHLY, CDR2 FYNNEI. The CDR3 spans 16 residues. The CDR3 loop reads CARSATGFMTNEKLFF. Written as DNA, the CDR3 is TGTGCCCGCAGTGCGACAGGGTTTATGACTAATGAAAAACTGTTTTTT.

This clonotype has ten or more counts. The rearrangement links TRBV20-1 to TRBJ1-2; D is uncertain. Deletions cut 2 bases from V and 6 bases from J, with 19 bases between. The CDR3 sequence is 15 residues long. The germline gives CDR1 DFQATT, CDR2 SNEGSKA (reference sequence). CDR3 DNA: TGCAGTGCTAGACTCCTAGCCGGGGAAAAGGATGGCTACACCTTC. This translates into CSARLLAGEKDGYTF.

Many counts were recorded for this clonotype. This chain connects TRBV7-2 to TRBJ1-5; D ambiguous. CDR3 length: 15 residues. Germline V gene lookup returns CDR1 SGHTA and CDR2 FQGNSA. Trimming left V 5 bases short and J 0 bases short, with 11 bases between. The DNA of the CDR3 is TGTGCCAGCAGCGTCGTAATGGGTAGCAATCAGCCCCAGCATTTT. It yields the protein CASSVVMGSNQPQHF.

This clonotype appeared a few times. The rearrangement joins TRBV7-2 to TRBJ2-2; 7 bases line up with TRBD1. CDR1 SGHTA and CDR2 FQGNSA come from the germline V gene. Germline trimming cut 5 bases from V and 5 bases from J; bases unmatched to any gene: 11. The CDR3 loop spans 16 amino acids. The CDR3 spells CASSPRQGRRTGELFF. Here the CDR3 DNA reads TGTGCCAGCAGCCCCAGACAGGGAAGGAGGACCGGGGAGCTGTTTTTT.

This clonotype came up many times. The CDR3 reads CASSSGGSRMNTEAFF. The CDR3 DNA follows: TGTGCCAGCAGCTCCGGAGGGAGCCGAATGAACACTGAAGCTTTCTTT. The chain uses TRBV7-2 and TRBJ1-1; no reliable D call. Looked up from germline, CDR1 is SGHTA and CDR2 is FQGNSA. The CDR3 is 16 residues long. The V end lost 4 bases, the J end lost 0 bases, and 15 bases lay between the germline ends. The full variable domain, in which reference TRBV7-2 and TRBJ1-1 provide the parts outside the CDR3, is GAGVSQSPSNKVTEKGKDVELRCDPISGHTALYWYRQSLGQGLEFLIYFQGNSAPDKSGLPSDRFSAERTGGSVSTLTIQRTQQEDSAVYLCASSSGGSRMNTEAFFGQGTRLTVV.

This clonotype was recorded a few times. The rearrangement uses TRBV28 and TRBJ2-3, with D uncertain. There are 16 residues in the CDR3. The V gene lost 5 bases and the J gene lost 4 bases, with 19 bases spanning the gap. Looked up from germline, CDR1 is MDHEN and CDR2 is SYDVKM. CDR3 nucleotides: TGTGCCAGCAGTGCATATAAGTGGCTTGCCGCAGATACGCAGTATTTT. Protein sequence: CASSAYKWLAADTQYF. Full variable domain (missing parts from reference TRBV28 and TRBJ2-3): DVKVTQSSRYLVKRTGEKVFLECVQDMDHENMFWYRQDPGLGLRLIYFSYDVKMKEKGDIPEGYSVSREKKERFSLILESASTNQTSMYLCASSAYKWLAADTQYFGPGTRLTVL.

This clonotype has only a few counts. The chain recombines TRBV7-9 with TRBJ1-3; D not certain. V was shortened by 1 base and J by 4 bases, with 11 bases between the two germline ends. This CDR3 has 15 residues. Germline CDR1 is SEHNR and CDR2 is FQNEAQ (reference sequence). The DNA for the CDR3 is TGTGCCAGCAGCTTAGAACCAGCGTTGGGAAACACCATATATTTT. It specifies CASSLEPALGNTIYF. Using reference TRBV7-9 and TRBJ1-3 for the parts outside the CDR3, the full variable domain is DTGVSQNPRHKITKRGQNVTFRCDPISEHNRLYWYRQTLGQGPEFLTYFQNEAQLEKSRLLSDRFSAERPKGSFSTLEIQRTEQGDSAMYLCASSLEPALGNTIYFGEGSWLTVV.

Written as DNA, the CDR3 is TGTGCCAGCAGCCAAGAACAACGTGGGGGGAACACTGAAGCTTTCTTT. Its translation: CASSQEQRGGNTEAFF. The chain carries TRBV4-2 and TRBJ1-1; TRBD1 is a possible D gene (5 bases). Trimming took 0 bases from V and 1 from J, leaving 12 bases between them. The CDR3 is 16 amino acids. The V gene's germline CDR1 is LGHNA and CDR2 YNFKEQ.

The V and J genes are TRBV20-1 and TRBJ2-7; D not certain. The CDR3 runs to 14 residues. Trimming left V 4 bases short and J 0 bases short, with 13 bases between. Germline assignment: CDR1 DFQATT and CDR2 SNEGSKA (reference sequence). CDR3 in DNA: TGCAGTGCTACCGAGGAAGGGCCCTCCTACGAGCAGTACTTC. This translates into CSATEEGPSYEQYF.

The rearrangement uses TRBV7-2 and TRBJ1-4; D call uncertain. CDR1 is SGHTA and CDR2 is FQGNSA in the germline V gene. The CDR3 is 16 amino acids. Trimming stripped 3 bases from V and 9 bases from J, with 20 bases between. In nucleotides, the CDR3 is TGTGCCAGCAGCTTGGGTATATCCATGATATCGAAAAAACTGTTTTTT. Residues: CASSLGISMISKKLFF.

This sequence joins TRBV29-1 and TRBJ2-3, with D unclear. This CDR3 comprises 11 residues. V was clipped by 4 bases and J by 7 bases, with 9 bases between them. Germline V gene sequence: CDR1 SQVTM, CDR2 ANQGSEA. CDR3 nucleotide sequence: TGCAGCGTTGGCTATCGAAATACGCAGTATTTT. It yields the protein CSVGYRNTQYF.

This clonotype was detected a few times. V is TRBV29-1 and J is TRBJ1-1; D is undetermined. Germline V lookup: CDR1 SQVTM, CDR2 ANQGSEA. CDR3 length equals 13 residues. Trimming took 3 bases from V and 0 from J, leaving 8 bases between them. The CDR3 here is CSVERAMNTEAFF. The CDR3, as DNA: TGCAGCGTTGAGAGGGCCATGAACACTGAAGCTTTCTTT.

This clonotype was found many times. The chain combines TRBV7-2 with TRBJ2-1; 7 bases agree with TRBD2. Germline V lookup: CDR1 SGHTA, CDR2 FQGNSA. The V gene end was trimmed by 4 bases and the J gene end by 8 bases; junction bases not matched to a gene: 14. The CDR3 covers 16 residues. CDR3 nucleotides: TGTGCCAGCAGCTGGACGGCGGGGGTTAGGTTCGATGAGCAGTTCTTC. Amino acid sequence: CASSWTAGVRFDEQFF.

This clonotype showed up many times. The chain uses TRBV7-2 and TRBJ2-1; tentatively, D is TRBD1 or TRBD2 (5 bases each). Germline CDR1 and CDR2: SGHTA and FQGNSA. The CDR3 spans 13 residues. The germline V and J ends were trimmed by 5 bases and 13 bases, with 18 bases remaining between them. The CDR3 loop is CASSTNPGTHQFF. DNA of the CDR3: TGTGCCAGCAGCACGAACCCCGGGACCCACCAGTTCTTC.

This clonotype was found a few times. The CDR3 DNA is TGTGCCACCAGTGGAGGGTCTTACGAGCAGTACTTC. Its protein product is CATSGGSYEQYF. The chain has TRBV24-1 and TRBJ2-7; tentative D call: TRBD2 (5 bases). Deletions cut 5 bases from V and 4 bases from J, with 8 bases between. The germline gives CDR1 KGHDR, CDR2 SFDVKD. This CDR3 has 12 residues.